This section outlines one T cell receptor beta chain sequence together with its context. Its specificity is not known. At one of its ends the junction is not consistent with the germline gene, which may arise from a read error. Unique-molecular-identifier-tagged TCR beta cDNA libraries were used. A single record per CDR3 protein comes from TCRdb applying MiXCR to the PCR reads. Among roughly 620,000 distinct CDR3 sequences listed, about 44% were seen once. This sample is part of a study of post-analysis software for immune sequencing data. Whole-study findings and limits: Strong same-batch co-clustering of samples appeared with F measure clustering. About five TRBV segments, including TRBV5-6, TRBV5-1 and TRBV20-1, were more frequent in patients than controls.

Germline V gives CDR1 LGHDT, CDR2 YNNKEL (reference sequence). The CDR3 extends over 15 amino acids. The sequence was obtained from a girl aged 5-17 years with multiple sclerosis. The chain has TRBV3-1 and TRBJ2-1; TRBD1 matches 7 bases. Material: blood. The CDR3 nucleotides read TGTGTCAGCTCCCCTGAGGGGGCTACCTACAATGAGCAGTTCTTC. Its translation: CVSSPEGATYNEQFF.